This entry describes one TCR beta chain. Its specificity is unknown. TCRdb used MiXCR to reprocess the 5' RACE reads, holding one entry per CDR3 protein. The sample yields about 330,000 distinct CDR3 sequences, approximately 8% seen once. The junction had 4 bases not matched to a gene; V was cut back by 2 bases and J by 3 bases. The CDR3 runs 15 residues. Germline loops: CDR1 LNHDA, CDR2 SQIVND (reference sequence). These data originate in a study of CD8 T cells in ankylosing spondylitis. Study-wide results and limits: The clones that were linked to disease were reported to be significantly enriched in matched synovial fluid samples from ankylosing spondylitis patients. Made up of roughly 8 highly homologous variants, a TCR beta motif appeared characteristic of ankylosing spondylitis blood.

The genes are TRBV19 and TRBJ2-7, with 10 bases aligning to TRBD2. The source material was blood, either unsorted or a sorted T cell fraction (not recorded which). The TCR sequence derives from a male donor with ankylosing spondylitis. The DNA of the CDR3 is TGTGCCAGTAGTATAAGGGCTAGCGGGAGCTACGAGCAGTACTTC. Encoded protein: CASSIRASGSYEQYF.